The entry that follows covers one T cell receptor beta chain sequence. Since a far larger clone is one base different, this is likely a read error. The sample originates from a study of shared clonotypes between healthy human individuals. The assay was immunoSEQ multiplex PCR, and TCRdb's table has in-frame clones only and misses some. The table includes 400,000 to 600,000 clones, about 75% detected once. The receptor's source is a woman aged 35 to 49 in good health. Some clones in this sample may be carry-over from other donors' samples. The sample consisted of PBMCs.

CDR3 in amino acids: CASRITDTQYF. The DNA of the CDR3 is TGTGCCAGCAGGATCACAGATACGCAGTATTTT. J is TRBJ2-3 and V is TRBV7-9; D gene uncertain. Germline CDR1 SEHNR, CDR2 FQNEAQ (reference sequence). Trimming stripped 6 bases from V and 2 bases from J, with 3 bases between. This CDR3 is built from 11 residues.